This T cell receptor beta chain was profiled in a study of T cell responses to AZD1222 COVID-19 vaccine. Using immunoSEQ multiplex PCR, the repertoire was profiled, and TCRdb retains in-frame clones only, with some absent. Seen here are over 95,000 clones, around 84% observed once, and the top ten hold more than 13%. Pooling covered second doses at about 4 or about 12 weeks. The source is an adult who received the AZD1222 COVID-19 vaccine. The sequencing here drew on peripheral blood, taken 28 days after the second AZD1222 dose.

This CDR3 is CASSPRLAVRKQYF. The CDR3 DNA follows: TGTGCCAGCAGCCCCAGGCTAGCGGTAAGGAAGCAGTACTTC. The chain couples TRBV7-2 to TRBJ2-7, with 7 bases fitting TRBD2. The V segment lost 5 bases and the J segment 8 bases; nucleotides outside the gene matches: 12. The CDR3 consists of 14 residues. Germline CDR1 SGHTA, CDR2 FQGNSA.